Listed below are T cell receptor beta chains from one sample, sequenced in a study of blood T cell repertoires in COVID-19. Some clones are missing from TCRdb's copy, which holds only in-frame ones; the method was immunoSEQ multiplex PCR. The table has about 68,000 clones, 80% to 90% seen once. The sample was peripheral blood. All receptors come from a man aged 45-65 years with active COVID-19. CDR3s include the opening cysteine and the closing phenylalanine or tryptophan. A D gene is named only where the DNA matches it firmly. Some rows mark clone size as missing; the rest say once, few, many or name a class of expanded clone.

>NA|TRBJ2-1|TRBV11-3|NA
TGTGCCAGCAGCTTAGATGAGAATGAGCAGTTCTTC
CASSLDENEQFF
>NA|TRBJ2-3|TRBV5-6|NA
TGTGCCAGCAGCGGCCTCAGGGGAGATACGCAGTATTTT
CASSGLRGDTQYF
>TRBD2|TRBJ2-3|TRBV6-2/TRBV6-3|NA
TGTGCCAGCAGCACGGGGACTAGCGGGAGCACAGATACGCAGTATTTT
CASSTGTSGSTDTQYF
>TRBD1|TRBJ2-7|TRBV9|NA
TGTGCCAGCAGCTCCTGGGGACAGGGATCCTACGAGCAGTACTTC
CASSSWGQGSYEQYF
>NA|TRBJ2-1|TRBV4-3|NA
TGCGCCAGCAGCCAACCTGGACAGTACAATGAGCAGTTCTTC
CASSQPGQYNEQFF
>TRBD1|TRBJ2-7|TRBV6-5|NA
TGTGCCAGCAGTTACAATGTCTGGGGACAGGGCTACGAGCAGTACTTC
CASSYNVWGQGYEQYF
>TRBD1|TRBJ1-1|TRBV5-1|NA
TGCGCCAGCAGCCCCAAGACAGGGAACTCTGAAGCTTTCTTT
CASSPKTGNSEAFF
>NA|TRBJ2-7|TRBV7-9|few
TGTGCCAGCAGCTTAGTGGGGAGAACTGGCGAGCAGTACTTC
CASSLVGRTGEQYF
>TRBD1|TRBJ2-2|TRBV18|NA
TGTGCCAGCTCACCACCCGGGACAGGGAACAACGGGGAGCTGTTTTTT
CASSPPGTGNNGELFF
>TRBD1|TRBJ2-5|TRBV5-1|NA
TGCGCCAGTGAATCGGGACAGGGTTTAGAGACCCAGTACTTC
CASESGQGLETQYF
>TRBD2|TRBJ2-1|TRBV6-2/TRBV6-3|NA
TGTGCCAGCAGTCAGACTAGCGGGGGGTACAATGAGCAGTTCTTC
CASSQTSGGYNEQFF
>NA|TRBJ1-1|TRBV29-1|NA
TGCAGCGTTGCTCGCAGGGGAAACACTGAAGCTTTCTTT
CSVARRGNTEAFF
>NA|TRBJ1-5|TRBV10-3|NA
TGTGCCATCAGTGGAGACAGGCAGCCCCAGCATTTT
CAISGDRQPQHF
>NA|TRBJ1-5|TRBV6-5|NA
TGTGCCAGCAGTGACTCAGGGGTCAATCAGCCCCAGCATTTT
CASSDSGVNQPQHF
>NA|TRBJ1-2|TRBV6-6|NA
TGTGCCAGCAGTTACTCGGGACTAACCTTTGACGGCTACACCTTC
CASSYSGLTFDGYTF
>NA|TRBJ1-1|TRBV27|NA
TGTGCCAGCAGTTTATGGGGCAACTTGAACACTGAAGCTTTCTTT
CASSLWGNLNTEAFF
>NA|TRBJ2-5|TRBV9|NA
TGTGCCAGCAGCGTAAGGCTAGAAGAGACCCAGTACTTC
CASSVRLEETQYF
>TRBD1|TRBJ2-3|TRBV5-6|NA
TGTGCCAGCAGCGTTGGACAGGGTGGGGATTCGCAGTATTTT
CASSVGQGGDSQYF
>TRBD1|TRBJ1-1|TRBV27|NA
TGTGCCAGCAGTCGGGCGGCCGGGACAGGGATGAAGGCTTTCTTT
CASSRAAGTGMKAFF
>TRBD1|TRBJ2-2|TRBV4-1|NA
TGCGCCAGCAGCCAGGACCCCAGGGGGCTAGGGACCGGGGAGCTGTTTTTT
CASSQDPRGLGTGELFF
>TRBD1|TRBJ1-5|TRBV5-5|once
TGTGCCAGCAGCTTCCGGACAGGGGTCAATCAGCCCCAGCATTTT
CASSFRTGVNQPQHF
>TRBD1|TRBJ1-2|TRBV19|NA
TGTGCCAGTAACGGCGGGACAGGGATGATTGCGGGCTACACCTTC
CASNGGTGMIAGYTF
>TRBD2|TRBJ2-1|TRBV13|NA
TGTGCCAGCAGCACTCTAGCGGGGGGGCCAAATGAGCAGTTCTTC
CASSTLAGGPNEQFF
>TRBD1|TRBJ1-2|TRBV7-2|NA
TGTGCCAGCAGCTTAGTCTCTGGACAGGGAACCGGCTACACCTTC
CASSLVSGQGTGYTF
>NA|TRBJ2-2|TRBV6-5|NA
TGTGCCAGTAGGACAGTAGACACCGGGGAGCTGTTTTTT
CASRTVDTGELFF
>NA|TRBJ1-1|TRBV29-1|NA
TGCAGCGTTGGGGGCCTAATGAACACTGAAGCTTTCTTT
CSVGGLMNTEAFF
>TRBD1|TRBJ2-7|TRBV7-9|NA
TGTGCCAGCAGCCCGGGGACAGGCTCCTACGAGCAGTACTTC
CASSPGTGSYEQYF
>NA|TRBJ2-2|TRBV19|NA
TGTGCCAGTAGTATAGGGGGTACAGGCGGAGTTCGGGAGCTGTTTTTT
CASSIGGTGGVRELFF
>TRBD1|TRBJ1-6|TRBV3-1/TRBV3-2|once
TGTGCCAGCAGCCCGGGACAGCAGAATTCACCCCTCCACTTT
CASSPGQQNSPLHF
>TRBD1|TRBJ1-1|TRBV29-1|NA
TGCAGCGCTGGAGGAGGGACAGGGTCGGGAACTGAAGCTTTCTTT
CSAGGGTGSGTEAFF
>TRBD2|TRBJ2-5|TRBV6-2/TRBV6-3|NA
TGTGCCAGCAGCAAGACTAGCGGGGCCTCAGAGACCCAGTACTTC
CASSKTSGASETQYF
>NA|TRBJ1-1|TRBV5-6|NA
TGTGCCAGCAGCTGGTGGCGGACAATGAACACTGAAGCTTTCTTT
CASSWWRTMNTEAFF